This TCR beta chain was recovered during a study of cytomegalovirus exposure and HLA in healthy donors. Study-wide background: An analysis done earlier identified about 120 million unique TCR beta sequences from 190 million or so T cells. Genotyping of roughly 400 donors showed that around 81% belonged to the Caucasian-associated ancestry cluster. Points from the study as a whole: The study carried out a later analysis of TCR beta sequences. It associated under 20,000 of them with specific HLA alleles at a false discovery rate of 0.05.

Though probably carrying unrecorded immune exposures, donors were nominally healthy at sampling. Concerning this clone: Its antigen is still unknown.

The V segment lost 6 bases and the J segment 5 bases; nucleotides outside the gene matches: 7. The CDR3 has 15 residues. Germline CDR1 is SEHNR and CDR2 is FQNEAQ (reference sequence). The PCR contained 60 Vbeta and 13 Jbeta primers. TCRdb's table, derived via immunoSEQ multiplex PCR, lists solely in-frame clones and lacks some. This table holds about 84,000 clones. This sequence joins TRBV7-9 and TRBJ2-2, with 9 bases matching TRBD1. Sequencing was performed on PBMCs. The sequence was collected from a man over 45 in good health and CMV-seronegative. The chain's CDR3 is CASSPGTGRTGELFF. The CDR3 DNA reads TGTGCCAGCAGTCCCGGGACAGGGAGAACCGGGGAGCTGTTTTTT.